This T cell receptor beta chain was found in a study of T cell changes during pregnancy in multiple sclerosis. CDR3 length equals 14 residues. The germline V gene encodes CDR1 ENHRY and CDR2 SYGVKD. Germline trimming cut 6 bases from V and 5 bases from J; bases unmatched to any gene: 4. TCRdb's copy holds only in-frame clones and misses some; the assay was immunoSEQ multiplex PCR. The sample holds 45,000 or so clones, roughly 90% seen once. The sample in question was peripheral blood, obtained in the first trimester of pregnancy. This clonotype was obtained from a female donor with multiple sclerosis, enrolled in a pregnancy study. This chain uses TRBV10-3 with TRBJ1-4, with 9 bases aligning to TRBD1. The DNA of the CDR3 is TGTGCCATCAGGGGACAGGGTAGGAATGAAAAACTGTTTTTT. Its translation: CAIRGQGRNEKLFF.